Given below is one T cell receptor (beta chain) in context. Trimming took off 4 bases at V and 5 bases at J, with 8 bases between the two ends. There are 12 residues in the CDR3. Looked up from germline, CDR1 is SGHTA and CDR2 is FQGNSA. The method was immunoSEQ multiplex PCR; TCRdb's version includes in-frame clones alone and lacks a portion of them. The table lists some 170,000 clones, roughly 84% of them singletons. This record comes from a study of blood T cell repertoires in COVID-19. Across the whole study: The United States, Italy and Spain were the sources of the acute and convalescent COVID-19 samples. Sources were T cells, B-cell-depleted T cells, or PBMCs; the material itself was cDNA or gDNA.

Material: peripheral blood. V and J are TRBV7-2 and TRBJ1-2, with D possibly TRBD1 on 5 matching bases. This TCR was sampled from a middle-aged man with acute or convalescent COVID-19. The DNA for the CDR3 is TGTGCCAGCAGCTCTTCAGGGTATGGCTACACCTTC. This gives the protein CASSSSGYGYTF.